This passage covers 26 T cell receptor beta chains from one sample sequenced in a study of T-cell memory formation after mild COVID-19. From the 5' RACE reads, TCRdb called clonotypes with MiXCR, one entry per CDR3 protein. This table has roughly 480,000 distinct CDR3 sequences, about 23% appearing once. The sample comprised PBMCs or a T cell subset sorted from them (not recorded which). The receptors derive from an adult woman who had mild COVID-19 (a few samples of this study predate the infection). Cell type and time point are not known.

This clonotype turned up a few times. V gene TRBV12-3 or TRBV12-4 combines with J gene TRBJ2-7, with D maybe TRBD2 (5 bases). This CDR3 has 14 amino acids. Trimming shortened V by 4 bases and J by 4 bases, and 14 bases separated the two germline ends. CDR3 in DNA: TGTGCCAGCAGTTCAACCTCCGGGGTATACGAGCAGTACTTC. This sequence encodes CASSSTSGVYEQYF.

This rearrangement joins TRBV6-6 to TRBJ2-7; 11 positions agree with TRBD1. Germline V CDR1 and CDR2: MNHNY, SVGAGI (reference sequence). The CDR3 is 15 residues long. V lost 8 bases to trimming and J lost 4 bases; unmatched junction nucleotides: 10. CDR3 nucleotides: TGTGCCAGCGGACAATTGGGGACAGGGGGATACGAGCAGTACTTC. It encodes CASGQLGTGGYEQYF.

This clonotype was seen once. J is TRBJ1-1 and V is TRBV7-6; D call uncertain. The CDR3 is 12 residues long. Looked up from germline, CDR1 is SGHVS and CDR2 is FNYEAQ. The V and J ends lost 5 bases and 10 bases respectively, with 14 bases between them. The CDR3 DNA sequence: TGTGCCAGCAGCCCTCCGGAGGGCCGAGCTTTCTTT. It is translated as CASSPPEGRAFF.

This clonotype was detected only a few times. The chain couples TRBV7-9 to TRBJ2-5, with unresolved D. V dropped 1 base and J dropped 5 bases, with 11 bases sitting between them. Germline lookup yields CDR1 SEHNR and CDR2 FQNEAQ (reference sequence). This CDR3 comprises 14 residues. CDR3 protein: CASSLVGFTETQYF. CDR3 sequence (DNA): TGTGCCAGCAGCTTAGTCGGATTTACTGAGACCCAGTACTTC. The full variable domain, its missing parts supplied by reference TRBV7-9 and TRBJ2-5, is DTGVSQNPRHKITKRGQNVTFRCDPISEHNRLYWYRQTLGQGPEFLTYFQNEAQLEKSRLLSDRFSAERPKGSFSTLEIQRTEQGDSAMYLCASSLVGFTETQYFGPGTRLLVL.

This clonotype has more than one count but fewer than ten. This rearrangement joins TRBV7-6 to TRBJ2-5; D is undetermined. CDR1 and CDR2 (germline): SGHVS, FNYEAQ. Trimming stripped 5 bases from V and 2 bases from J, with 18 bases between. The CDR3 is 16 amino acids. The CDR3 spells CASSPKPGPGQETQYF. CDR3 bases: TGTGCCAGCAGCCCAAAACCGGGCCCCGGTCAAGAGACCCAGTACTTC.

This clonotype was seen a handful of times. The chain links TRBV11-3 to TRBJ2-5, with 8 bases lining up with TRBD2. V dropped 2 bases and J dropped 3; count of bases not matched to a gene: 8. Germline assignment: CDR1 SGHNT and CDR2 YENEEA. The CDR3 sequence is 16 residues long. The CDR3 nucleotides are TGTGCCAGCAGCTTATCTGGACTAGCTATCAAAGAGACCCAGTACTTC. This gives the protein CASSLSGLAIKETQYF.

This clonotype was seen only a few times. This rearrangement joins TRBV24-1 to TRBJ2-1; D may be TRBD2 (6 bases). The germline gives CDR1 KGHDR, CDR2 SFDVKD. This CDR3 is built from 14 residues. V was clipped by 4 bases and J by 4 bases, with 10 bases between them. As DNA, the CDR3 is TGTGCCACCAGTGACTTTAGCGGTTACAATGAGCAGTTCTTC. Protein: CATSDFSGYNEQFF.

In its sample, this clonotype was seen many times. The chain employs TRBV18 and TRBJ1-1; 7 bases map to TRBD1. V lost 4 bases to trimming and J lost 1 base; unmatched junction nucleotides: 9. Germline CDR1 KGHSH, CDR2 LQKENI. The CDR3 loop spans 16 amino acids. The DNA of the CDR3 is TGTGCCAGCTCACATTCACAGGGGCGGGGGAACACTGAAGCTTTCTTT. Residues: CASSHSQGRGNTEAFF.

This clonotype has only a few counts. The V call is TRBV5-1, the J call TRBJ1-5; D unclear. The CDR3 is 13 residues long. V dropped 2 bases and J dropped 5 bases, with 8 bases sitting between them. Germline V lookup: CDR1 SGHRS, CDR2 YFSETQ. The CDR3: CASSFSGDQPQHF. DNA of the CDR3: TGCGCCAGCAGCTTCTCAGGCGATCAGCCCCAGCATTTT. The full variable domain, rest sourced from reference TRBV5-1 and TRBJ1-5, is KAGVTQTPRYLIKTRGQQVTLSCSPISGHRSVSWYQQTPGQGLQFLFEYFSETQRNKGNFPGRFSGRQFSNSRSEMNVSTLELGDSALYLCASSFSGDQPQHFGDGTRLSIL.

The chain employs TRBV27 and TRBJ1-6, with D possibly TRBD1 on 5 matching bases. Germline V gene data show CDR1 as MNHEY and CDR2 as SMNVEV (reference sequence). The CDR3 is 13 residues long. With 5 bases removed from V and 11 bases from J, the gap between germline ends came to 13 bases. The CDR3 is CASSVRQYTPLHF. In nucleotides, the CDR3 is TGTGCCAGCAGTGTCCGACAGTACACACCCCTCCACTTT.

This clonotype has a handful of counts. V usage is TRBV6-5 and J usage is TRBJ2-2; unclear D gene. The length of the CDR3 is 15 residues. Deletions cut 0 bases from V and 4 bases from J, with 9 bases between. CDR1 and CDR2 from the germline V gene are MNHEY and SVGAGI. CDR3: CASSYSGLLTGELFF. The CDR3 nucleotides read TGTGCCAGCAGTTACTCAGGCCTTCTCACCGGGGAGCTGTTTTTT.

The chain has TRBV14 and TRBJ2-1; 8 nucleotides line up with TRBD2. The CDR3 runs 16 residues. The germline V gene has CDR1 SGHDN and CDR2 FVKESK. V shed 0 bases, J shed 3 bases, and the junction held 4 bases outside the gene matches. The CDR3 is CASSQDRGRIYNEQFF. Here the CDR3 DNA reads TGTGCCAGCAGCCAAGACCGCGGGAGGATCTACAATGAGCAGTTCTTC.

This chain links TRBV6-4 with TRBJ2-7, with D possibly TRBD1 on 5 matching bases. Germline assignment: CDR1 MRHNA and CDR2 SNTAGT. The V and J ends lost 7 bases and 0 bases respectively, with 10 bases between them. The CDR3 covers 13 residues. The CDR3 coding sequence is TGTGCCAGCATCTGCAGGGTCTCCTACGAGCAGTACTTC. Its protein is CASICRVSYEQYF.

V and J are TRBV7-9 and TRBJ1-2; D gene uncertain. V lost 1 base, J lost 8 bases, and 8 bases lay in between. The CDR3 has 12 residues. The V gene's germline CDR1 is SEHNR and CDR2 FQNEAQ (reference sequence). CDR3 loop: CASSLVREGYTF. The DNA for the CDR3 is TGTGCCAGCAGCTTAGTAAGGGAGGGCTACACCTTC.

This clonotype was seen a few times. The chain is built from TRBV12-3 or TRBV12-4 and TRBJ1-2; D is unresolved. Between the trimmed V and J ends, which lost 6 bases and 6 bases, there was a span of 14 bases. The CDR3 has 13 residues. CDR3: CASRPPTPHGYTF. DNA for the CDR3: TGTGCCAGCAGACCCCCGACCCCCCATGGCTACACCTTC.

This clonotype occurred a few times. The chain uses TRBV6-5 and TRBJ2-2, with TRBD1 as a possible D gene (5 bases). Looked up from germline, CDR1 is MNHEY and CDR2 is SVGAGI. This CDR3 has 15 amino acids. V lost 2 bases and J 2 bases, leaving 9 bases between the germline ends. The CDR3 sequence: CASSYRDSNTGELFF. The CDR3 DNA follows: TGTGCCAGCAGTTACCGAGACAGTAACACCGGGGAGCTGTTTTTT.

This clonotype was seen more than once but under ten times. This chain connects TRBV20-1 to TRBJ2-7; D gene ambiguous. This CDR3 is built from 17 residues. V was cut by 1 base and J by 2 bases, with 21 bases left in between. CDR1 and CDR2 from the germline V gene are DFQATT and SNEGSKA (reference sequence). In nucleotides, the CDR3 is TGCAGTGCTAGAGTTCAGATCGGACCAACAACGGCCTACGAGCAGTACTTC. It specifies CSARVQIGPTTAYEQYF.

This clonotype was detected only once. The V call is TRBV7-2, the J call TRBJ1-1; 7 nucleotides match TRBD1. The CDR3 runs to 14 residues. CDR1 is SGHTA and CDR2 is FQGNSA in the germline V gene. Unmatched junction bases numbered 6, after V lost 5 bases and J lost 3 bases. CDR3 in DNA: TGTGCCAGCAGCCTGAGACAGGGTGACACTGAAGCTTTCTTT. Amino acids: CASSLRQGDTEAFF.

The rearrangement joins TRBV4-1 to TRBJ2-3; D unresolved. Trimming shortened V by 0 bases and J by 2 bases, and 6 bases separated the two germline ends. In germline, CDR1 is MGHRA, CDR2 YSYEKL. There are 14 residues in the CDR3. This chain's CDR3 is CASSQDWVTDTQYF. CDR3 in DNA: TGCGCCAGCAGCCAAGACTGGGTCACAGATACGCAGTATTTT.

The chain has TRBV12-3 or TRBV12-4 and TRBJ1-1, with D uncertain. The V gene lost 6 bases and the J gene lost 14 bases, with 22 bases spanning the gap. This CDR3 region has 13 residues. CDR3 in amino acids: CASSPDDTAGSFF. The CDR3 DNA sequence: TGTGCCAGCAGCCCCGACGACACGGCCGGGAGCTTCTTT.

This chain uses TRBV20-1 with TRBJ2-3, with D possibly being TRBD2 (5 bases). V gave up 3 bases and J gave up 7 bases, with 29 bases separating them. Germline CDR1 and CDR2: DFQATT and SNEGSKA (reference sequence). This CDR3 comprises 18 residues. Here the CDR3 DNA reads TGCAGTGCTAGCCCTCCGCGGCGCGGGTCTAACCCCATGCATACGCAGTATTTT. It encodes CSASPPRRGSNPMHTQYF.

This clonotype was detected many times. The chain links TRBV7-2 to TRBJ1-5; D gene ambiguous. The CDR3 extends over 15 amino acids. V shed 3 bases and J shed 2 bases, with 11 bases lying between them. The V gene's germline CDR1 is SGHTA and CDR2 FQGNSA. The CDR3 DNA sequence: TGTGCCAGCAGCTTCGGGTTGGTAGGCAATCAGCCCCAGCATTTT. Amino acids: CASSFGLVGNQPQHF. Together with reference TRBV7-2 and TRBJ1-5, the CDR3 gives the full variable domain: GAGVSQSPSNKVTEKGKDVELRCDPISGHTALYWYRQSLGQGLEFLIYFQGNSAPDKSGLPSDRFSAERTGGSVSTLTIQRTQQEDSAVYLCASSFGLVGNQPQHFGDGTRLSIL.

Only a few counts were recorded for this clonotype. The CDR3 sequence: CASSFQGTHSNQPQHF. The CDR3 DNA sequence: TGTGCCAGCAGCTTTCAGGGGACCCATAGCAATCAGCCCCAGCATTTT. The V gene is TRBV5-4, the J gene TRBJ1-5, with a tentative D call TRBD1 (6 bases). Trimming removed 2 bases from V and 0 bases from J, with 12 bases in between. In germline, CDR1 is SGHNT, CDR2 YYREEE (reference sequence). The CDR3 has 16 residues.

Only a few counts were recorded for this clonotype. The V gene is TRBV7-9, the J gene TRBJ2-2, with 9 bases that match TRBD1. Trimming at V came to 5 bases and at J to 4 bases, leaving 8 bases not matched to a gene. The germline gives CDR1 SEHNR, CDR2 FQNEAQ (reference sequence). The CDR3 runs 16 residues. CDR3 sequence (DNA): TGTGCCAGCAGCACCAGAGGACAGGGGAGCACCGGGGAGCTGTTTTTT. Protein product: CASSTRGQGSTGELFF.

This clonotype was counted only a few times. The rearrangement joins TRBV7-2 to TRBJ2-5, with D uncertain. Trimming stripped 5 bases from V and 6 bases from J, with 19 bases between. Per the germline V gene, CDR1 is SGHTA and CDR2 is FQGNSA. This CDR3 region has 15 residues. This chain's CDR3 is CASSPRAGLRQTQYF. The CDR3 nucleotides are TGTGCCAGCAGCCCTCGCGCCGGGTTGAGACAGACCCAGTACTTC.

A few counts support this clonotype. V gene TRBV9 combines with J gene TRBJ2-7; D remains unclear. The CDR3 runs to 14 residues. Per germline, CDR1 SGDLS and CDR2 YYNGEE. Trimming cost V 3 bases and J 0 bases, with 10 bases left between them. CDR3 amino acids: CASSGRWSSYEQYF. CDR3 coding DNA: TGTGCCAGCAGCGGGCGGTGGAGCTCCTACGAGCAGTACTTC.